This paragraph covers one T cell receptor beta chain sequence. Its antigen is still unknown. With 60 Vbeta and 13 Jbeta primers, the PCR was carried out. Only in-frame clones appear in the TCRdb table, and some are missing; sequencing was by immunoSEQ multiplex PCR. The ten top clones account for around 2.9%, within a sample of some 110,000 clones. The data belong to a study of cytomegalovirus exposure and HLA in healthy donors. V gave up 0 bases and J gave up 3 bases; unmatched junction bases: 6. The germline V gene encodes CDR1 ENHRY and CDR2 SYGVKD. The length of the CDR3 is 17 residues. The study's findings and limits: The study listed approximately 160 cytomegalovirus-associated TCR beta chains.

This TCR was sampled from a man aged 25-45 years in good health and CMV-seronegative. The chain combines TRBV10-3 with TRBJ2-5; 11 nucleotides agree with TRBD2. Sequenced material: PBMCs. CDR3 loop: CAISESRASGRKETQYF. CDR3 bases: TGTGCCATCAGTGAGTCGAGGGCTAGCGGGAGGAAAGAGACCCAGTACTTC.